The T cell receptor beta chain under discussion was sequenced for a study of human T cells and chemical hapten exposure. Described time point: patch test 2, 6 weeks after DPC sensitization. Specified treatment: therapeutic diphenylcyclopropenone sensitization with weekly scalp DPC. Remarks on this clonotype: Its ends do not fully match the called genes, so a read error is possible.

TCRdb fed the RACE reads into MiXCR, producing one record per CDR3 protein. The sample includes under 450,000 distinct CDR3 sequences, nearly 6.5% seen only once; the top ten take about 5.6%. This CDR3 region has 15 residues. Looked up from germline, CDR1 is SQVTM and CDR2 is ANQGSEA. The TCR comes from a woman aged 18-35 years with alopecia areata. Some clones in this sample may be carry-over from other donors' samples. The source material was whole blood, sampled in connection with sensitization to the hapten diphenylcyclopropenone (DPC). V and J are TRBV29-1 and TRBJ2-2; TRBD1 aligns across 10 bases. CDR3 region: CSVRDRGVNTRELFF. In DNA, the CDR3 is TGCAGCGTAAGGGACAGGGGCGTCAACACCAGGGAGCTGTTTTTT.